The clone carrying this T cell receptor (beta chain) was seen just once. V was pared by 7 bases and J by 0 bases, with 13 bases between. The CDR3 is 15 amino acids. Looked up from germline, CDR1 is MDHEN and CDR2 is SYDVKM. This table comes from immunoSEQ multiplex PCR, and its TCRdb copy is limited to in-frame clones, with some not included. The data contain 65,000 to 70,000 clones, 80% to 85% of them seen just once; the ten biggest clones take up 9.2%. The data are from a study of blood T cell repertoires in COVID-19. This rearrangement joins TRBV28 to TRBJ1-3, with D possibly being TRBD1 (6 bases). The sample comprised peripheral blood. This TCR was sampled from a human donor in a cohort sampled during active COVID-19. CDR3 sequence (DNA): TGTGCCAGCATGGCGACAGGATCCTCTGGAAACACCATATATTTT. It codes for CASMATGSSGNTIYF.